Sequencing of this T cell receptor (beta chain) was carried out in a study of spatial heterogeneity in lung cancer. The study's findings and limits: Resection blood, more than follow-up blood, showed ubiquitous expanded tumor TCRs.

TCRdb independently ran MiXCR on the 5' RACE reads; one entry per CDR3 protein. The sample comprises around 120,000 distinct CDR3 sequences, 12% of which are singletons, and roughly 17% rests with the top ten. The time point: blood at routine non-recurrence follow-up after resection. Material for sequencing was whole RNA from tumor, nontumor lung or frozen PBMC, left unsorted. This clonotype was seen only a few times. Its cognate antigen is unknown. Sequencing used PBMCs, obtained at follow-up. This clonotype was sampled from a male donor with early-stage non-small cell lung cancer.

The CDR3 coding sequence is TGTGCCAGCAGCGCTGAGGCGAACACTGAAGCTTTCTTT. Its protein is CASSAEANTEAFF. The V and J genes are TRBV9 and TRBJ1-1, with D uncertain. Deletions cut 3 bases from V and 1 base from J, with 7 bases between. The CDR3 is 13 amino acids. The V gene's germline CDR1 is SGDLS and CDR2 YYNGEE. Together with reference TRBV9 and TRBJ1-1, the CDR3 gives the full variable domain: DSGVTQTPKHLITATGQRVTLRCSPRSGDLSVYWYQQSLDQGLQFLIQYYNGEERAKGNILERFSAQQFPDLHSELNLSSLELGDSALYFCASSAEANTEAFFGQGTRLTVV.